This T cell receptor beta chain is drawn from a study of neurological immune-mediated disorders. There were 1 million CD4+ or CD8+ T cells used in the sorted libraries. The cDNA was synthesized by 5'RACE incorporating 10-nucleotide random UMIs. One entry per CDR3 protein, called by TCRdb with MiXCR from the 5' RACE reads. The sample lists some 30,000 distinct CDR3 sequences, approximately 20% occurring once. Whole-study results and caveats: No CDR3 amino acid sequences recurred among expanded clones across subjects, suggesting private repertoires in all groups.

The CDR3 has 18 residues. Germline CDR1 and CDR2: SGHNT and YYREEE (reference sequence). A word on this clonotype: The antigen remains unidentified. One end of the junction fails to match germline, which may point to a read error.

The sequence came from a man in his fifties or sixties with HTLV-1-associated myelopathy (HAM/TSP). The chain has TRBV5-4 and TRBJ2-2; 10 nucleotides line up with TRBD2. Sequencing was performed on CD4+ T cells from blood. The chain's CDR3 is CASSPTRLAGADTGEPFF. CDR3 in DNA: TGTGCCAGCAGCCCCACCAGGCTAGCGGGGGCCGACACCGGGGAGCCGTTTTTT.